This T cell receptor beta chain was recovered during a study of cytomegalovirus exposure and HLA in healthy donors. PCR primers comprised 60 Vbeta and 13 Jbeta primers. TCRdb's table, derived via immunoSEQ multiplex PCR, lists solely in-frame clones and lacks some. The table lists 35,000 to 45,000 clones, about 50% of them singletons. Germline CDR1 is LNHDA and CDR2 is SQIVND (reference sequence). The CDR3 totals 16 residues. V was pared by 3 bases and J by 8 bases, with 14 bases of the junction left unmatched. This clone occurred a few times. Material: PBMCs. The rearrangement uses TRBV19 and TRBJ1-2; 8 bases fit TRBD1. The TCR was taken from a human donor in good health. CDR3 DNA sequence: TGTGCCAGTAGTATCCCCCTGACAGGGGCCGGGAGGGGCTACACCTTC. Encoded protein: CASSIPLTGAGRGYTF.